The source of this T cell receptor (beta chain) is a study of T cells in Graves' hyperthyroidism and ophthalmopathy. V was cut by 6 bases and J by 1 base, with 18 bases left in between. The CDR3 covers 16 residues. Germline V gives CDR1 SNHLY, CDR2 FYNNEI. This clonotype appeared once. A much larger clone is a single base away; this may be a read error. Template material for amplifying TCR beta CDR3 regions consisted of RNA transcripts. First-round RT-PCR targeting the TCR CDR3 was performed with the HTBI primer set. Using its own MiXCR run on the multiplex PCR reads, TCRdb lists one record per CDR3 protein. The sample shows 700,000 to 850,000 distinct CDR3 sequences, 30% to 40% of them seen only once.

Sequencing was performed on blood. The origin of this receptor is a woman in her 40s with Graves' hyperthyroidism. The rearrangement uses TRBV2 and TRBJ2-5, with D uncertain. The CDR3 here is CASRLGLKGSQETQYF. CDR3 DNA sequence: TGTGCCAGCAGGCTAGGCCTCAAGGGATCCCAAGAGACCCAGTACTTC.